A selection of T cell receptor beta chains follows, all from one sample in a study of T cells in Graves' hyperthyroidism and ophthalmopathy. TCRdb itself ran the multiplex PCR reads through MiXCR, one entry per CDR3 protein. The top ten clones hold about 45% of a sample with 500,000 to 600,000 distinct CDR3 sequences, approximately 49% of them seen once. Specimen: peripheral blood or thyroid tissue (not recorded which). These receptors were obtained from an adult woman with Graves' disease, either hyperthyroidism or ophthalmopathy (not recorded which). The CDR3 runs from the conserved cysteine through the conserved F or W. The order of the fields is J gene, V gene, CDR3 length, CDR3 protein.

J gene: TRBJ2-1; V gene: TRBV2; CDR3 length: 15; CDR3 protein: CASSEGPAIPRGDFF
J gene: TRBJ2-6; V gene: TRBV3-1; CDR3 length: 16; CDR3 protein: CASSQGKGWGANVLTF
J gene: TRBJ1-1; V gene: TRBV28; CDR3 length: 17; CDR3 protein: CACRTGQAPLPNTEAFF
J gene: TRBJ1-5; V gene: TRBV24-1; CDR3 length: 14; CDR3 protein: CATSEPTGTQPQHF
J gene: TRBJ1-1; V gene: TRBV5-6; CDR3 length: 13; CDR3 protein: CASSFARGTEAFF
J gene: TRBJ1-3; V gene: TRBV5-6; CDR3 length: 18; CDR3 protein: CASSSPFSWDRGGNTIYF
J gene: TRBJ1-3; V gene: TRBV4-1; CDR3 length: 15; CDR3 protein: CASSQDQHGGNTIYF
J gene: TRBJ2-1; V gene: TRBV7-3; CDR3 length: 15; CDR3 protein: CASSALADSYNEQFF
J gene: TRBJ1-1; V gene: TRBV20-1; CDR3 length: 15; CDR3 protein: CSASSPVGLNTEAFF
J gene: TRBJ2-2; V gene: TRBV2; CDR3 length: 11; CDR3 protein: CASRVEGELFF
J gene: TRBJ1-1; V gene: TRBV29-1; CDR3 length: 13; CDR3 protein: CSVEVVQGTEAFF
J gene: TRBJ1-4; V gene: TRBV25-1; CDR3 length: 14; CDR3 protein: CASSKGQDTLLLFF
J gene: TRBJ1-5; V gene: TRBV11-1; CDR3 length: 14; CDR3 protein: CASSLANPRETQHF
J gene: TRBJ1-1; V gene: TRBV6-5; CDR3 length: 13; CDR3 protein: CASSSQGYTEAFF
J gene: TRBJ2-7; V gene: TRBV20-1; CDR3 length: 16; CDR3 protein: CSASGPTSGRTYEQYF
J gene: TRBJ1-2; V gene: TRBV20-1; CDR3 length: 12; CDR3 protein: CSATYPGTGNTF